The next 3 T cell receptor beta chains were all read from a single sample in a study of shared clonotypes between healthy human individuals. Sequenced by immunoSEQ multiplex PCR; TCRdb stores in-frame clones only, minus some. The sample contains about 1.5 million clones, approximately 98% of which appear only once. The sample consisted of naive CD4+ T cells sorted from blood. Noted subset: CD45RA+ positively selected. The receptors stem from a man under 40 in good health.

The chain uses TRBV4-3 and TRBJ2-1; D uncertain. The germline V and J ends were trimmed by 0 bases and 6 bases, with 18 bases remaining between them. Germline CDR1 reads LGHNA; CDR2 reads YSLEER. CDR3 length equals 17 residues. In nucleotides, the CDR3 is TGCGCCAGCAGCCAAGATAGTTACAGCGTTCCCCCCAATGAGCAGTTCTTC. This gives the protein CASSQDSYSVPPNEQFF.

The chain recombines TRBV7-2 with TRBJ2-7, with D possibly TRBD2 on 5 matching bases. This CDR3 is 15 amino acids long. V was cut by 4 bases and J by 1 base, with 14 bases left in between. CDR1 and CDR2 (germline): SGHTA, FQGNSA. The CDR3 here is CASSSKRSGSYEQYF. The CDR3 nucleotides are TGTGCCAGCAGCTCAAAACGGAGCGGATCCTACGAGCAGTACTTC.

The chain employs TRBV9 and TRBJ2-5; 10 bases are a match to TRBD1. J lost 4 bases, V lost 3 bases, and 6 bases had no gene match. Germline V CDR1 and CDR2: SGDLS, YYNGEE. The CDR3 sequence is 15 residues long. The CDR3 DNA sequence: TGTGCCAGCAGCGCCCAGACAGGGGGCCTAGAGACCCAGTACTTC. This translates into CASSAQTGGLETQYF. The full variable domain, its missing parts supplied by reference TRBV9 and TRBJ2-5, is DSGVTQTPKHLITATGQRVTLRCSPRSGDLSVYWYQQSLDQGLQFLIQYYNGEERAKGNILERFSAQQFPDLHSELNLSSLELGDSALYFCASSAQTGGLETQYFGPGTRLLVL.